This T cell receptor (beta chain) was identified during a study of blood T cell repertoires in COVID-19. Study in general: Donors in the United States, Italy and Spain gave samples during acute or convalescent COVID-19. Nucleic acid was either cDNA or gDNA, and it came from T cells, B-cell-depleted T cells, or PBMCs.

This clone turned up a few times. Authors' data handling: The assay estimated nucleated cells by amplifying reference gene primers. Method: immunoSEQ multiplex PCR; TCRdb's copy keeps in-frame clones and lacks some. The DNA gave D and trimming, while V, J and clone size come from that table. This sample has roughly 120,000 clones, with 85% found just once. V shed 5 bases and J shed 0 bases, with 11 bases lying between them. CDR3 length: 15 amino acids. Germline V gene lookup returns CDR1 SGHNT and CDR2 YENEEA. The J gene is TRBJ2-1, the V gene TRBV11-3, with D perhaps matching TRBD2 (5 bases). Sequencing input: peripheral blood. The sequence was obtained from a man older than 75 with acute or convalescent COVID-19. The CDR3 here is CASSAYTSSYNEQFF. The CDR3 bases are TGTGCCAGCAGCGCCTATACTAGCTCCTACAATGAGCAGTTCTTC.